This TCR beta chain was retrieved from a study of OX40 agonist ivuxolimab in advanced cancers. About the study: With ivuxolimab, an agonistic anti-OX40 (CD134) antibody, patients were treated. Patients with prior anti-PD-1, anti-PD-L1 or anti-CTLA-4 therapy were eligible; roughly 41% had some.

Measured with immunoSEQ multiplex PCR; TCRdb has only the in-frame clones, and not every one. In the table there are tens of thousands of clones, roughly nine tenths of which are singletons. Individuals having autoimmune disease history or systemic immunosuppression were not enrolled. The CDR3 length is 12 residues. Trimming left V 2 bases short and J 9 bases short, with 11 bases between. Germline V gives CDR1 SGHAT, CDR2 FQNNGV. This specimen consisted of CD4+ or CD8+ T cells sorted from blood, obtained in a trial of the OX40 agonist ivuxolimab. The chain recombines TRBV11-2 with TRBJ2-7; D perhaps matches TRBD2 (6 bases). This clonotype was obtained from an adult with an advanced solid tumor such as melanoma, head and neck, liver or kidney cancer. The DNA for the CDR3 is TGTGCCAGCAGCTTATTGGTGGGAGGGCAGTACTTC. This encodes CASSLLVGGQYF.